This T cell receptor (beta chain) appears in the sequencing data of a study of shared clonotypes between healthy human individuals (dated by TCRdb to 2020 to 2021). Background for the entire study: The cohort included three men and a couple of women between 18 and 49 years of age. For each donor, CD4 naive and CD4 memory were each given three plates, CD8 naive was given two plates, and CD8 memory was given one plate. To estimate repertoire size and how much clonotypes are shared between individuals, the study performed deep sequencing of blood TCR repertoires from roughly five healthy adults. To increase sequencing depth and limit assay-specific biases, different laboratories used diverse techniques to prepare libraries and sequence TCR repertoires. Per donor, leukapheresis produced somewhere between about 0.9 and 10 billion PBMCs. Summary of the overall study and its limitations: Even with the large sequencing depth, rarefaction of the sorted-subset datasets indicated that sequencing was incomplete. Pairwise subsampling led to the expectation that sequencing depth would affect the degree of clonotype sharing among donors. Naive subsets generally had larger estimated clonotype richness than memory subsets. Compared with non-shared clonotypes, clonotypes shared by all four sorted-subset donors had higher generation probabilities. The small number of donors limited the genetic and exposure-history diversity represented. Sampling was restricted to blood, and TCR repertoires in tissue are likely to differ from TCR repertoires in blood. Across four donors, roughly 5.4% of naive CD4, over 3% of naive CD8, approximately 2.5% of memory CD4, and under 0.45% of memory CD8 clonotypes were shared.

For the CD8 naive samples, CD45RO-negative cells were positively selected for CCR7, yielding a CD45RA+CCR7+ population from which TemRA cells were excluded. The donors were healthy, HIV-negative adults who had no recently reported acute infections or vaccinations. All donors were Caucasian adults living in Nashville, Tennessee, USA. After blood collection by leukapheresis, PBMCs were isolated using Ficoll-Histopaque density gradient centrifugation and then cryopreserved in the vapor phase of liquid nitrogen. Analytical flow cytometry was used to check the purity and quantity of every magnetically sorted T cell population. Each sorted fraction had its genomic DNA isolated and then quantified by UV absorbance on a Nanodrop 2000c. TCR CDR3 regions were amplified from genomic DNA by multiplex PCR using the deep immunoSEQ assay. Extracted genomic DNA from each cell subset was spread evenly across all wells of several immunoSEQ 96-well plates, with each plate serving as a replicate. For sorted subsets, each replicate PCR was loaded with about 0.2 ug genomic DNA, equivalent to 30,000 or so T cell genomes. The purified libraries were quantified using a Qubit 3.0 fluorometer, sized with a Bioanalyzer 2100, and then quantified again using the KAPA Library Quantification kit. Every immunoSEQ 96-well plate was sequenced on a dedicated single-read 150-cycle Illumina NextSeq 550 flow cell. The authors' analysis ran thus. Because the immunoSEQ output included only junctional sequences and no quality scores, the filtering could not be the same as the filtering used for full-length reads. Sequences were annotated with PyIR, a Python wrapper for IgBLAST v1.9, using IMGT germline references to assign V/J genes and CDR3. Reads with weak V/J assignments (E-value above 1e-6), missing CDR3, stop codons, out-of-frame junctions, or ambiguous translated residues were removed. V3J clonotypes were defined as sequences sharing the same inferred V gene, J gene, and CDR3 amino acid sequence. Percentage overlap between repertoires was calculated by dividing the number of shared unique clonotypes by the size of the smaller repertoire. Repertoire richness was assessed with RTK rarefaction, the Chao1 estimator, and Recon v2.1 estimates of unobserved clonotypes. OLGA was used to compute generation probabilities for all TCRbeta clonotypes that the gDNA method yielded from a few donors. This immuneACCESS table, as held by TCRdb, lists in-frame sequences with V and J called but not all clones. Of the missing ones, under half trace to an unresolved V gene in checked studies; the others have no known cause. V, J and clone size derive from that table, while D and trimming were established from the DNA sequence. Within this sample are about 2.1 million clones, with roughly 91% of them counted one time only. Clones ranked in the top ten supply around 1.7% of the sample.

Including the terminal cysteine and phenylalanine, the CDR3 comprises 15 residues. Only the CDR3 DNA stays, 45 bases, in frame from base 1. After removal of 6 bases from V and 0 bases from J, the junction retains 5 bases not matched to a gene. Based on the germline V gene, the CDR1 and CDR2 sequences are MNHEY and SVGAGI. Notes on this clone: It has no known antigen specificity. Base qualities are not at hand, and no much larger clone is one base apart.

Sequencing was performed on naive CD8+ T cells from PBMCs. The meaning of the sample's cell subset or site label: CD45RA+CCR7+. The V gene is TRBV6-5 and the J gene is TRBJ2-1; 7 central bases correspond to TRBD2. The TCR sequence derives from a young man in good health. Some clones in this sample may be carry-over from other donors' samples. The CDR3 protein is CASRELARSYNEQFF. The DNA sequence is TGTGCCAGCAGGGAACTAGCGCGCTCCTACAATGAGCAGTTCTTC.